The 13 T cell receptor beta chains listed next were all sequenced from one sample in a study of blood T cell repertoires in COVID-19. Some clones are missing from TCRdb's copy, which holds only in-frame ones; the method was immunoSEQ multiplex PCR. Among roughly 290,000 clones, approximately 83% were seen once, and the ten largest hold over 2%. Sequencing was carried out using PBMCs or T cells enriched from blood (not recorded which). The receptors originated from a man aged 25 to 45 who had recovered from COVID-19.

V and J are TRBV19 and TRBJ1-6; D gene unclear. CDR1 is LNHDA and CDR2 is SQIVND in the germline V gene (reference sequence). The V end lost 3 bases, the J end lost 7 bases, and 13 bases lay between the germline ends. The length of the CDR3 is 15 residues. The CDR3 coding sequence is TGTGCCAGTAGTATCGGGGAGTTAGGCAATTCACCCCTCCACTTT. Translation: CASSIGELGNSPLHF. Complete variable domain (other parts from reference TRBV19 and TRBJ1-6): DGGITQSPKYLFRKEGQNVTLSCEQNLNHDAMYWYRQDPGQGLRLIYYSQIVNDFQKGDIAEGYSVSREKKESFPLTVTSAQKNPTAFYLCASSIGELGNSPLHFGNGTRLTVT.

The rearrangement uses TRBV2 and TRBJ2-4; 16 bases map to TRBD2. The germline gives CDR1 SNHLY, CDR2 FYNNEI. The CDR3 contains 16 residues. J gave up 1 base and V 8 bases, and 2 bases lay outside the gene matches. CDR3 DNA sequence: TGTGCCAGCGGGACTAGCGGGGGGGCCGCCAAAAACATTCAGTACTTC. The encoded protein is CASGTSGGAAKNIQYF.

This sequence joins TRBV6-1 and TRBJ1-2, with D tentatively TRBD1 (6 bases). The ends were cut back, 1 base at V and 4 bases at J, with 19 bases in the middle. Germline assignment: CDR1 MNHNS and CDR2 SASEGT. The CDR3 has 17 amino acids. DNA of the CDR3: TGTGCCAGCAGTGAAGGGATTACAGGGAAAAAGGCCTATGGCTACACCTTC. Translated: CASSEGITGKKAYGYTF.

DNA of the CDR3: TGTGCCAGCAGGGGTAGACAGGGTAGGGCTGAAGCTTTCTTT. Protein product: CASRGRQGRAEAFF. The chain has TRBV2 and TRBJ1-1, with TRBD1 matching over 7 bases. This CDR3 has 14 amino acids. V trimming: 6 bases; J trimming: 6 bases; junction bases outside the gene matches: 10. Germline assignment: CDR1 SNHLY and CDR2 FYNNEI. Full variable domain (remainder filled in from reference TRBV2 and TRBJ1-1): EPEVTQTPSHQVTQMGQEVILRCVPISNHLYFYWYRQILGQKVEFLVSFYNNEISEKSEIFDDQFSVERPDGSNFTLKIRSTKLEDSAMYFCASRGRQGRAEAFFGQGTRLTVV.

This clone was detected a few times. The rearrangement uses TRBV10-1 and TRBJ2-7, with TRBD1 matching 9 bases. The V gene end was trimmed by 6 bases and the J gene end by 2 bases; junction bases not matched to a gene: 11. From germline, CDR1 is WNHNN and CDR2 SYGVQD (reference sequence). CDR3 length: 16 residues. CDR3 region: CASREGRQGVPYEQYF. CDR3 nucleotides: TGCGCCAGCAGGGAGGGTCGACAGGGGGTCCCCTACGAGCAGTACTTC.

The genes are TRBV19 and TRBJ1-2; D may be TRBD1 (5 bases). Germline CDR1 LNHDA, CDR2 SQIVND (reference sequence). Between the trimmed V and J ends, which lost 3 bases and 2 bases, there was a span of 16 bases. The CDR3 spans 16 residues. DNA of the CDR3: TGTGCCAGTAGTATCTCCCTAAGCCAGGGCAACTATGGCTACACCTTC. Encoded protein: CASSISLSQGNYGYTF. Filled out from reference TRBV19 and TRBJ1-2, the complete variable domain reads DGGITQSPKYLFRKEGQNVTLSCEQNLNHDAMYWYRQDPGQGLRLIYYSQIVNDFQKGDIAEGYSVSREKKESFPLTVTSAQKNPTAFYLCASSISLSQGNYGYTFGSGTRLTVV.

V and J are TRBV19 and TRBJ1-5; the match to TRBD1 covers 7 bases. The V gene end was trimmed by 4 bases and the J gene end by 3 bases; junction bases not matched to a gene: 6. Germline V gives CDR1 LNHDA, CDR2 SQIVND (reference sequence). The CDR3 length is 15 residues. CDR3 nucleotide sequence: TGTGCCAGTAGTAAGACAGGGACCAACAATCAGCCCCAGCATTTT. Amino acid sequence: CASSKTGTNNQPQHF.

The CDR3 region has the DNA TGTGCCAGCAGCTTAAAGGGGGCGGTTATTGGCTATGGCTACACCTTC. Amino acid sequence: CASSLKGAVIGYGYTF. The rearrangement joins TRBV7-8 to TRBJ1-2; 7 nucleotides match TRBD1. From germline, CDR1 is SGHVS and CDR2 FQNEAQ. There are 16 residues in the CDR3. V trimming: 2 bases; J trimming: 4 bases; junction bases outside the gene matches: 10. The full variable domain, in which reference TRBV7-8 and TRBJ1-2 provide the parts outside the CDR3, is GAGVSQSPRYKVAKRGQDVALRCDPISGHVSLFWYQQALGQGPEFLTYFQNEAQLDKSGLPSDRFFAERPEGSVSTLKIQRTQQEDSAVYLCASSLKGAVIGYGYTFGSGTRLTVV.

V and J are TRBV5-1 and TRBJ1-1; possibly TRBD1 for D (6 bases). The V gene's germline CDR1 is SGHRS and CDR2 YFSETQ. The V gene lost 4 bases and the J gene lost 3 bases, with 13 bases spanning the gap. The CDR3 consists of 14 residues. The CDR3 sequence: CASSITGSHTEAFF. The CDR3 DNA sequence: TGCGCCAGCAGCATTACAGGGAGCCACACTGAAGCTTTCTTT.

This chain joins TRBV7-6 and TRBJ1-2; 10 nucleotides agree with TRBD1. CDR3 length equals 16 residues. CDR1 is SGHVS, CDR2 FNYEAQ, per germline. V shed 5 bases and J 4 bases; nucleotides not matched to a gene: 10. CDR3 loop: CASSVFGQGGAYGYTF. DNA of the CDR3: TGTGCCAGCAGCGTCTTCGGACAGGGGGGGGCCTATGGCTACACCTTC. The whole variable domain, filled in from reference TRBV7-6 and TRBJ1-2, reads GAGVSQSPRYKVTKRGQDVALRCDPISGHVSLYWYRQALGQGPEFLTYFNYEAQQDKSGLPNDRFSAERPEGSISTLTIQRTEQRDSAMYRCASSVFGQGGAYGYTFGSGTRLTVV.

Comments on this clone: At one of its ends the junction is not consistent with the germline gene, which may arise from a read error. The chain employs TRBV3-1 (or the pseudogene TRBV3-2) and TRBJ1-2; possibly TRBD1 for D (6 bases). CDR1 and CDR2 (germline): LGHDT, YNNKEL (reference sequence). The CDR3 totals 13 residues. CDR3: CASNQGGPEGYTF. In DNA form, the CDR3 reads TGTGCCAGCAACCAAGGGGGGCCGGAGGGCTACACCTTC.

This chain links TRBV6-1 with TRBJ1-2; D is possibly TRBD1 (5 bases). The CDR3 contains 12 residues. Trimming shortened V by 3 bases and J by 3 bases, and 5 bases separated the two germline ends. CDR1 and CDR2 (germline): MNHNS, SASEGT. The CDR3 loop is CASSDRDYGYTF. The CDR3, as DNA: TGTGCCAGCAGTGACAGGGACTATGGCTACACCTTC.

This clone was picked up one time. The V gene is TRBV6-5, the J gene TRBJ2-7, with a weak D call TRBD1 (5 bases). Germline CDR1 reads MNHEY; CDR2 reads SVGAGI. This CDR3 region has 15 residues. V was pared by 2 bases and J by 4 bases, with 15 bases between. CDR3 in DNA: TGTGCCAGCAGTTACAATGTGCAGGGTGGGTACGAGCAGTACTTC. Its translation: CASSYNVQGGYEQYF.